The clone carrying this TCR beta chain came up once. The germline V gene has CDR1 SGHTS and CDR2 YDEGEE. V lost 4 bases, J lost 3 bases, and 17 bases lay in between. The CDR3 covers 16 residues. The data were obtained in a study of blood T cell repertoires in COVID-19. Study-wide background: Samples taken during acute and convalescent COVID-19 were collected in the United States, Italy and Spain. In each case, the material was cDNA or gDNA derived from T cells, B-cell-depleted T cells, or PBMCs.

Authors' analysis steps: For nucleated cells, counts were estimated from reference gene primer amplification. The repertoire was sequenced with immunoSEQ multiplex PCR; TCRdb's copy has only in-frame clones and lacks some. The V and J calls and clone size are taken from that table; D and trimming were inferred from the DNA. The sample has tens of thousands of clones; around 83% are singletons. The receptor was isolated from a human donor with acute or convalescent COVID-19. The donor label of this sample is uncertain. The rearrangement uses TRBV5-8 and TRBJ1-5; weak D call: TRBD1 (5 bases). Material for sequencing was peripheral blood. The CDR3: CASSKGGGVINQPQHF. The CDR3 nucleotides read TGTGCCAGCAGCAAAGGAGGAGGGGTCATCAATCAGCCCCAGCATTTT.